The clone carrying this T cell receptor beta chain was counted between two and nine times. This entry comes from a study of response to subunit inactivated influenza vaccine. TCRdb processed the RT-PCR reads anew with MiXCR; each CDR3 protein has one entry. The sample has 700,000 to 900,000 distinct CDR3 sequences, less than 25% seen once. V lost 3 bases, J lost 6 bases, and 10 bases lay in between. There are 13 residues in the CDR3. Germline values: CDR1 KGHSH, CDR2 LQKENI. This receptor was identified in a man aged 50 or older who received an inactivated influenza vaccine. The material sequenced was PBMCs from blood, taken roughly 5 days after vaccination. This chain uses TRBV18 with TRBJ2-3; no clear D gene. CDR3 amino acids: CASSPLTQDTQYF. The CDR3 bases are TGTGCCAGCTCACCCCTAACCCAGGATACGCAGTATTTT.